This T cell receptor (beta chain) was sequenced for a study of long-term antiretroviral therapy in people with HIV (dated by TCRdb to about 2022). Background on the whole study: The earliest samples were collected approximately a decade before the 2015 WHO recommendation for immediate ART, a period when ART was typically delayed until CD4 counts fell. Among the approximately 27 participants with HIV, fewer than twelve were female. Test extractions of a monoclonal T-cell line alongside 30 to 35 polyclonal samples showed no cross-contamination during QIAcube processing. A total of roughly 200 cryopreserved PBMC samples were contributed to the cohort by 30 adults with confirmed HIV infection, with samples collected serially over a mean of about 6 years (range 1-12). Whether ART initiation and durable HIV suppression were associated with changes in peripheral blood TRB repertoire composition and diversity was tested in a retrospective serial study.

Comment on this clone: The antigen it binds to is not known. No quality values exist for individual bases; no much larger clone is one base distant.

Summary of the overall study and its limitations: Samples dated from the mid-2000s to the late 2010s, and the ART regimens used may be less effective than current ones. Starting ART was linked to a significant rise in TRB diversity, yet even after long-term ART the diversity remained significantly lower than in transplant donor controls. Narrower CDR3 length ranges were observed in HIV repertoires than in controls, and an antigen-experienced repertoire with only a slight naive shift after ART was suggested by the network structure. Unsorted PBMC were profiled instead of sorted CD4+ and CD8+ T cells because pre-ART samples had limited cell numbers. Expanded TRB clones identified before ART initiation dominated the repertoire across all time points, though the dominance fluctuated and decreased in many PLHIV after ART. Limited PBMC availability meant only the TCR beta chain was sequenced, without alpha chain pairing. Inferences about post-ART repertoire changes are limited because no data were available on ART adherence, viral resistance or therapy changes.

The CDR3 runs 14 amino acids, cysteine and phenylalanine included. Of all the DNA, just the CDR3 is kept, 42 bases in frame from base 1. Sequences SGHDT (CDR1) and YYEEEE (CDR2) are obtained from the germline V gene. The junction shows trimming of 7 bases on V and 2 bases on J, plus 14 bases between the germline ends. Inclusion was restricted to participants for whom at least one PBMC sample before ART initiation and at least two post-ART samples were available. Every participant with HIV received treatment in the United States of America. Cryopreserved samples of about 0.95-11 million PBMC were thawed and washed before DNA extraction. At the time of the earliest PBMC sample for each participant with HIV, ages ranged from about 20 to 54 years. Each participant contributed PBMC samples from 1-4 timepoints before ART initiation and 2-8 timepoints after ART initiation, with a median of 7 samples. For every participant, serial HIV viral load, CD4+ T-cell count, ART history and demographic data were obtained. Genomic DNA was extracted from unsorted PBMC with a Qiagen kit on a QIAcube, with processing performed in batches of 12 samples.

Sequencing of the TRB variable region was done with the immunoSEQ hsTCRB v3.0 assay at survey level resolution. TRB sequencing targeted a depth of about 40,000-55,000 T-cell genomes per sample. TRB libraries were pooled and sequenced on an Illumina MiSeq using a v3 150-cycle kit. The authors' pipeline ran thus. Repertoire analysis ran in R within a reproducible Nextflow workflow covering QC, data transformation and analysis. LymphoSeq2, an R package for AIRR-Seq data exploration, was used to implement custom analyses. After excluding several samples that yielded fewer than 5000 total TRB sequences, 150 to 200 HIV repertoires remained for analysis. Among the roughly 190 retained HIV repertoires, 55 to 65 were collected before ART initiation and 120 to 130 were collected after ART initiation. Repertoires were downsampled to 5000 TRB nucleotide sequences, and summary statistics were averaged over 100 downsampling iterations. Only TRB sequences with CDR3 regions of at least seven amino acids were retained for analysis. Diversity was measured with a Shannon entropy-derived clonality score and the Gini coefficient. In the repertoire networks, any two of the top 5000 CDR3 amino acid sequences were linked whenever the two sequences differed by an edit distance of one. For TRB CDR3 amino acid sequences, GLIPH2 was used to predict antigen specificity groups and MHC restriction. CDR3 amino acid sequences were matched against VDJdb and McPAS-TCR to flag known CMV, EBV, HIV or tissue antigen associations. Pre-ART, post-ART and control groups were compared with Wilcoxon signed-rank tests and Holm-Bonferroni correction. As stored in TCRdb, this immuneACCESS dataset retains in-frame rearrangements with V and J assigned. A fraction of the clones does not appear; measured against another copy, unresolved V genes explain less than half of the discrepancy, and the remainder lacks a known reason. From that table come the V and J calls and clone size; the DNA was used to work out D and trimming. The sample table holds around 37,000 clones, of which 75% to 85% were seen once. The ten largest clones represent less than 5.5% of the sample.

This receptor was taken from a man between 18 and 35 years old with HIV. This receptor chain uses TRBV5-6 and TRBJ2-3, with the D gene uncertain. The source material was unsorted PBMCs, sampled approximately 3.3 years after starting antiretroviral therapy. The DNA is as follows: TGTGCCAGCCGTGTTGAAACGGACACAGATACGCAGTATTTT. This sequence encodes CASRVETDTDTQYF. Where the CDR3 stops, the reference TRBV5-6 and TRBJ2-3 genes take over; the full variable domain is DAGVTQSPTHLIKTRGQQVTLRCSPKSGHDTVSWYQQALGQGPQFIFQYYEEEERQRGNFPDRFSGHQFPNYSSELNVNALLLGDSALYLCASRVETDTDTQYFGPGTRLTVL.